The sequence of this T cell receptor beta chain was determined in a study of blood T cells in healthy people across ages. Total RNA extracted from each sample amounted to at least 5 micrograms. V was clipped by 5 bases and J by 7 bases; unmatched bases: 8. This CDR3 is 15 amino acids long. Next came a second PCR, run for about 7 to 12 cycles, which used a sample-barcoded 5' primer along with a J-beta primer mix. The template-switch adaptor, which had 12 random nucleotides, put a tag on each cDNA molecule. TCRdb ran MiXCR on the 5' RACE reads and lists one entry per CDR3 protein. The table includes 600,000 or so distinct CDR3 sequences, around a fifth detected once.

This sequence originates from a man between 65 and 85 years old in good health. The V call is TRBV12-3 or TRBV12-4, the J call TRBJ2-7; 13 bases map to TRBD2. Sequencing was done on a sample of blood. The CDR3 reads CASSRGTSGATEQYF. CDR3 DNA sequence: TGTGCCAGCAGTCGCGGGACTAGCGGGGCGACTGAGCAGTACTTC.